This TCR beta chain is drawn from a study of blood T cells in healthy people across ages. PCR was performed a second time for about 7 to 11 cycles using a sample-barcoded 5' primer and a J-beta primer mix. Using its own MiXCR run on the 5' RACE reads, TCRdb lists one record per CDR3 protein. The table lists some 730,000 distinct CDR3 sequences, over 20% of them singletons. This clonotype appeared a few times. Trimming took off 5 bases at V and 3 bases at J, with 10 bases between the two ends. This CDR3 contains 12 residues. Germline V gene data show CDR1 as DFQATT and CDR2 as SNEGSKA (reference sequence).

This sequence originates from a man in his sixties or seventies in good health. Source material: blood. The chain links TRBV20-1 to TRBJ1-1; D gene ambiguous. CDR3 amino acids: CSACEGYTEAFF. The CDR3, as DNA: TGCAGTGCTTGTGAAGGTTACACTGAAGCTTTCTTT.